These T cell receptor beta chains were read from a single sample in a study of blood T cell repertoires in COVID-19. Sequencing was performed with immunoSEQ multiplex PCR; in TCRdb, only in-frame clones are kept and a portion is missing. The table has about 140,000 clones, over 85% seen once. Material for sequencing was peripheral blood. These receptors all come from a human donor in a cohort sampled during active COVID-19. CDR3s include the opening cysteine and the closing phenylalanine or tryptophan. The order of the fields is clone size, V gene, J gene, D gene, CDR3 DNA, CDR3 protein. A D gene is named only where the DNA matches it firmly. The size entry is marked missing in some rows and otherwise reads once, few, many or a size class.

>.|TRBV10-1|TRBJ2-1|TRBD2
TGCGCCAGCAGCTCACTAGCGGGGGACGGGGATGAGCAGTTCTTC
CASSSLAGDGDEQFF
>.|TRBV10-3|TRBJ1-5|.
TGTGCCATCAGTCGGGGAGGTGATCAGCCCCAGCATTTT
CAISRGGDQPQHF
>.|TRBV29-1|TRBJ1-1|.
TGCAGCGCCGATCAGGGGAACACTGAAGCTTTCTTT
CSADQGNTEAFF
>once|TRBV3-1/TRBV3-2|TRBJ2-1|.
TGTGCCAGCAGTTCAACGTACGGCTACAATGAGCAGTTCTTC
CASSSTYGYNEQFF
>.|TRBV15|TRBJ2-1|.
TGTGCCACCAGCAGAGATCGCGGGCAGTACAATGAGCAGTTCTTC
CATSRDRGQYNEQFF
>.|TRBV24-1|TRBJ2-7|.
TGTGCCACCAGTGATCCCCCGGGACCGAGCGGGGAGCAGTACTTC
CATSDPPGPSGEQYF
>.|TRBV6-5|TRBJ2-5|.
TGTGCCAGCAGTTACTCTTACCAGGGGGAGACCCAGTACTTC
CASSYSYQGETQYF
>.|TRBV5-1|TRBJ2-5|.
TGCGCCAGCAGCTTCTCGGGCCAAGAGACCCAGTACTTC
CASSFSGQETQYF
>.|TRBV27|TRBJ2-1|TRBD2
TGTGCCAGCAGTCCCCCCTGGACTAGCGGGGAGCAGTTCTTC
CASSPPWTSGEQFF
>.|TRBV5-1|TRBJ2-2|.
TGCGCCAGCAGCTCAGGGGTGGCGAACACCGGGGAGCTGTTTTTT
CASSSGVANTGELFF
>.|TRBV27|TRBJ2-1|TRBD1
TGTGCCAGCAGTTTATCGGTCGAGGCGTTTGAGGGGGCGTACAATGAGCAGTTCTTC
CASSLSVEAFEGAYNEQFF
>.|TRBV11-3|TRBJ2-1|TRBD2
TGTGCCAGCAGCTTAGGGAGACTAGCGGGGTCTGAGCAGTTCTTC
CASSLGRLAGSEQFF
>once|TRBV7-2|TRBJ2-3|.
TGTGCCAGCCGGGGAAGTAGGACAGATACGCAGTATTTT
CASRGSRTDTQYF
>.|TRBV9|TRBJ1-2|.
TGTGCCAGCAGCGTAAGGGGGAAGGACTGCATCTATGGCTACACCTTC
CASSVRGKDCIYGYTF
>.|TRBV5-6|TRBJ1-5|.
TGTGCCAGCAGCTCGCAGGGGTTTCAGCCCCAGCATTTT
CASSSQGFQPQHF
>.|TRBV19|TRBJ2-3|.
TGTGCCAGTAGTATTTGGGGGCCAACAGATACGCAGTATTTT
CASSIWGPTDTQYF
>.|TRBV6-1|TRBJ1-2|.
TGTGCCAGCAGTGAAGCAGAAAGCCTAGCCAAGCTCTATGGCTACACCTTC
CASSEAESLAKLYGYTF
>.|TRBV21-1|TRBJ2-3|.
TGTGCCAGCAGCAATAAGGGGTGTCGCACAGATACGCAGTATTTT
CASSNKGCRTDTQYF
>few|TRBV6-5|TRBJ1-1|.
TGTGCCAGCAGTTTACACAGGGCAACTGAAGCTTTCTTT
CASSLHRATEAFF
>.|TRBV20-1|TRBJ1-2|.
TGCAGTGGATCAGATTTCTATGGCTACACCTTC
CSGSDFYGYTF
>once|TRBV6-5|TRBJ1-1|.
TGTGCCAGCAGCCCCCCCAACAGGAACACTGAAGCTTTCTTT
CASSPPNRNTEAFF
>.|TRBV5-1|TRBJ1-1|.
TGCGCCAGCAGCTTGGCGCGGCGGGAGAACACTGAAGCTTTCTTT
CASSLARRENTEAFF
>few|TRBV12-3/TRBV12-4|TRBJ1-6|.
TGTGCCAGCAGCCCGGTTTATTCACCCCTCCACTTT
CASSPVYSPLHF
>.|TRBV6-4|TRBJ2-6|TRBD2
TGTGCCAGCAGTGTCGCTAGCGGGGGGAATGGGGCCAACGTCCTGACTTTC
CASSVASGGNGANVLTF
>.|TRBV10-3|TRBJ2-2|.
TGTGCCATCAGTGAACAGGGACCGACTAACACCGGGGAGCTGTTTTTT
CAISEQGPTNTGELFF
>.|TRBV2|TRBJ1-1|TRBD1
TGTGCCAGCAGTTTTGACAGGGGATCCCGAGCTTTCTTT
CASSFDRGSRAFF
>.|TRBV3-1/TRBV3-2|TRBJ1-2|.
TGTGCCAGCAGCCAAGATTGGGGAACGGGGTATGGCTACACCTTC
CASSQDWGTGYGYTF
>once|TRBV2|TRBJ2-1|TRBD1
TGTGCCAGCAGAAGGGGACAGAACCCCTACAATGAGCAGTTCTTC
CASRRGQNPYNEQFF
>.|TRBV5-1|TRBJ1-3|TRBD1
TGCGCCAGCAGCTTGACCGGGACAGGGTTTGGAAACACCATATATTTT
CASSLTGTGFGNTIYF
>.|TRBV12-3/TRBV12-4|TRBJ1-2|.
TGTGCCAGCAGTTTCGGGTATGGCTACACCTTC
CASSFGYGYTF
>.|TRBV14|TRBJ1-2|.
TGTGCCAGCAGCCAGGGCAGGGCCCTCTATGGCTACACCTTC
CASSQGRALYGYTF
>.|TRBV3-1/TRBV3-2|TRBJ2-7|TRBD1
TGTGCCAGCAGCCAAGAACTCGCCGACAGGGGGATTACCTACGAGCAGTACTTC
CASSQELADRGITYEQYF
>.|TRBV3-1/TRBV3-2|TRBJ2-1|TRBD2
TGTGCCAGCAGCTCGAATCCCCCTAGCGGGGGTGGCAATGAGCAGTTCTTC
CASSSNPPSGGGNEQFF
>.|TRBV4-3|TRBJ1-2|TRBD1
TGCGCCAGCAGCCAACAGGGGGTGAGATATGGCTACACCTTC
CASSQQGVRYGYTF
>.|TRBV5-1|TRBJ2-2|TRBD2
TGCGCCAGCAGCTTGCTGAGTAGCGGGGTCAACACCGGGGAGCTGTTTTTT
CASSLLSSGVNTGELFF
>.|TRBV6-5|TRBJ1-1|.
TGTGCCAGCAGTTACGCGGCGGGGATACTGAACACTGAAGCTTTCTTT
CASSYAAGILNTEAFF
>.|TRBV5-8|TRBJ2-1|.
TGTGCCAGCAGCTTAGAGGTGTACAATGAGCAGTTCTTC
CASSLEVYNEQFF
>.|TRBV12-3/TRBV12-4|TRBJ1-6|.
TGTGCCAGCAGTGCCAATGGGGGGTCGCCACTCCACTTT
CASSANGGSPLHF
>.|TRBV7-8|TRBJ1-2|.
TGTGCCAGCAGCTTAGCTCTGACAGGAGCTACTAACTATGGCTACACCTTC
CASSLALTGATNYGYTF
>.|TRBV19|TRBJ2-1|.
TGTGCCAGTAGTCCCCCCCCCGGACAGAAGACGCCCAATGAGCAGTTCTTC
CASSPPPGQKTPNEQFF
>.|TRBV3-1/TRBV3-2|TRBJ1-2|.
TGTGCCAGCAGCCAAGCAGGGGATGGCTACACCTTC
CASSQAGDGYTF
>once|TRBV2|TRBJ2-5|TRBD1
TGTGCCGCAGGACAGGGGGCGCGAGAGACCCAGTACTTC
CAAGQGARETQYF
>.|TRBV7-2|TRBJ1-5|.
TGTGCCAGCAGCTTATACTCCAGGTATAGCAATCAGCCCCAGCATTTT
CASSLYSRYSNQPQHF
>.|TRBV11-2|TRBJ2-3|.
TGTGCCAGCAGCTTATCTATCCGTTCCCCCACCGATACGCAGTATTTT
CASSLSIRSPTDTQYF
>.|TRBV7-3|TRBJ2-6|.
TGTGCCAGCTCCCGAGGGGGTTATTCCGGGGCCAACGTCCTGACTTTC
CASSRGGYSGANVLTF
>.|TRBV4-2|TRBJ1-1|.
TGTGCCAGCAGCCAAGTTTCCCGAGGGCCGAAGGGCACTGAAGCTTTCTTT
CASSQVSRGPKGTEAFF